Listed below are T cell receptor beta chains from one sample, sequenced in a study of CD8+CD57+ T cells in acquired aplastic anemia. TCRdb re-analysed the reads in MiXCR, keeping a single row per CDR3 protein. Here the sample spans some 240,000 distinct CDR3 sequences, 34% being singletons. The sequencing input was sorted CD4+, CD8+, or CD8+CD57+ T cells (not recorded which) from PBMCs. The source is a human donor in good health, serving as a control. Each CDR3 is given with its conserved first and last residue. D genes are given only for firm matches. For some rows the clone size is stated as once, few or many, or as a class when expanded; others skip it.

j_call: TRBJ1-1
v_call: TRBV4-1
d_call: -
clone_size: few
cdr3_nt: TGCGCCAGCAGCTCGACTAGGGAAAACACTGAAGCTTTCTTT
cdr3_aa: CASSSTRENTEAFF

j_call: TRBJ2-3
v_call: TRBV24-1
d_call: TRBD1
clone_size: -
cdr3_nt: TGTGCCACCAGTGCTCTTGGACAGGGTCCAGATACGCAGTATTTT
cdr3_aa: CATSALGQGPDTQYF

j_call: TRBJ2-5
v_call: TRBV2
d_call: TRBD2
clone_size: many
cdr3_nt: TGTGCCAGCAGTGACCGACTAGCGGGGGAGACCCAGTACTTC
cdr3_aa: CASSDRLAGETQYF

j_call: TRBJ2-2
v_call: TRBV2
d_call: -
clone_size: many
cdr3_nt: TGTGCCAGCAGTAACTGGGCCGGGGAGCTGTTTTTT
cdr3_aa: CASSNWAGELFF

j_call: TRBJ2-4
v_call: TRBV10-3
d_call: TRBD2
clone_size: many
cdr3_nt: TGTGCCATCAGTGAGTTCCCCGTGGGACTAGCCCAGGCCAAAAACATTCAGTACTTC
cdr3_aa: CAISEFPVGLAQAKNIQYF

j_call: TRBJ2-5
v_call: TRBV7-9
d_call: -
clone_size: many
cdr3_nt: TGTGCCAGCAGTTCCGCCGGCGAGACCCAGTACTTC
cdr3_aa: CASSSAGETQYF

j_call: TRBJ2-1
v_call: TRBV29-1
d_call: TRBD2
clone_size: -
cdr3_nt: TGCAGCGTTGGGCAGGGAGGGTACAATGAGCAGTTCTTC
cdr3_aa: CSVGQGGYNEQFF

j_call: TRBJ1-2
v_call: TRBV2
d_call: -
clone_size: many
cdr3_nt: TGTGCCAGCAGTGAAGGGGGCCATGGCTACACCTTC
cdr3_aa: CASSEGGHGYTF

j_call: TRBJ2-5
v_call: TRBV7-3
d_call: TRBD1
clone_size: many
cdr3_nt: TGTGCCAGCAGCCCCCTAGGACAGGGGGCGTCGGAGACCCAGTACTTC
cdr3_aa: CASSPLGQGASETQYF

j_call: TRBJ1-2
v_call: TRBV28
d_call: TRBD1
clone_size: few
cdr3_nt: TGTGCCAGCAGTTTTCAGGGGGTAATCCGTAATCATGGCTACACCTTC
cdr3_aa: CASSFQGVIRNHGYTF

j_call: TRBJ2-3
v_call: TRBV2
d_call: TRBD1
clone_size: many
cdr3_nt: TGTGCCAGCAGTGGACAGGGGGGCACAGATACGCAGTATTTT
cdr3_aa: CASSGQGGTDTQYF